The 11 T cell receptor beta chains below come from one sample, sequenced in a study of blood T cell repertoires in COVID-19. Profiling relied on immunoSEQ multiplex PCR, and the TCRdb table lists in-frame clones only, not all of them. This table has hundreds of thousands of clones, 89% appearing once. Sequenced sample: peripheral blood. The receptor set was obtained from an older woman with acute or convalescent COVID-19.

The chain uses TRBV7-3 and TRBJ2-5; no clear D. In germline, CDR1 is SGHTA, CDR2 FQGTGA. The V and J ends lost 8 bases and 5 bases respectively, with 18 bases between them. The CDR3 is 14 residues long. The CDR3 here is CASSSGDPRETQYF. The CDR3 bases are TGTGCCAGCTCATCCGGAGATCCCCGGGAGACCCAGTACTTC.

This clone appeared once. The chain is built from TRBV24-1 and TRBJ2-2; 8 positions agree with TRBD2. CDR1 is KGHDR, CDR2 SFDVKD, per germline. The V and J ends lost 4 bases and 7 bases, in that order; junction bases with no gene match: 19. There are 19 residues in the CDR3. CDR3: CATSDHISAGAPWGGELFF. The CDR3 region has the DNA TGTGCCACCAGTGACCACATCTCAGCGGGGGCCCCCTGGGGCGGGGAGCTGTTTTTT.

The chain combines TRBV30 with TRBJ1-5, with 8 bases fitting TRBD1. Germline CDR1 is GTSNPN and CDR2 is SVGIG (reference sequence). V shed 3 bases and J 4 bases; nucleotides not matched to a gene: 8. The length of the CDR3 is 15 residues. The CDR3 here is CAWSIWTGQNQPQHF. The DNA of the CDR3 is TGTGCCTGGAGCATTTGGACAGGGCAGAATCAGCCCCAGCATTTT.

In nucleotides, the CDR3 is TGTGCCACCCTCGGGGGGAGGGGGGGCTCCTACTACGAGCAGTACTTC. It is translated as CATLGGRGGSYYEQYF. This chain links TRBV28 with TRBJ2-7, with TRBD2 as a possible D gene (7 bases). Germline values: CDR1 MDHEN, CDR2 SYDVKM. The CDR3 spans 16 residues. The V end lost 10 bases, the J end lost 3 bases, and 25 bases lay between the germline ends.

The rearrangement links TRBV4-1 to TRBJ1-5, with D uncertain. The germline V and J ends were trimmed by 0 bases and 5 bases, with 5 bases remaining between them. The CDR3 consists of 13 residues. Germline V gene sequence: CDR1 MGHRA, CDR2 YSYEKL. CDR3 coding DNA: TGCGCCAGCAGCCAAGATTCTTATCAGCCCCAGCATTTT. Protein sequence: CASSQDSYQPQHF.

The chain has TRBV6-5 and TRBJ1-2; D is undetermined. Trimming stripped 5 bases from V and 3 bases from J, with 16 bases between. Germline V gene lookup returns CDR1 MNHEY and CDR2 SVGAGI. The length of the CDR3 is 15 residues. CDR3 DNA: TGTGCCAGCAGTCTCGCCCGGGGTCGCGACTATGGCTACACCTTC. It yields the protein CASSLARGRDYGYTF.

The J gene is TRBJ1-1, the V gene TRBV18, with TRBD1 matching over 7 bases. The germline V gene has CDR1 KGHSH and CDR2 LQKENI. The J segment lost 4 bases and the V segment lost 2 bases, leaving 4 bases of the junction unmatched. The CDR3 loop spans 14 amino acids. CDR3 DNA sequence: TGTGCCAGCTCACCAGAACAGGGGATCACTGAAGCTTTCTTT. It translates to CASSPEQGITEAFF.

CDR3 sequence: CASSSLGGRDFSGANVLTF. The CDR3 nucleotides read TGTGCCAGCAGCTCCTTGGGAGGCAGGGACTTCTCTGGGGCCAACGTCCTGACTTTC. The chain links TRBV7-2 to TRBJ2-6; D may be TRBD2 (6 bases). Trimming removed 4 bases from V and 0 bases from J, with 19 bases in between. Germline assignment: CDR1 SGHTA and CDR2 FQGNSA. The CDR3 is 19 residues long.

This chain's CDR3 is CASSGSGQGGESYGYTF. CDR3 coding DNA: TGTGCCAGCAGTGGTTCGGGACAGGGCGGCGAATCTTATGGCTACACCTTC. This chain uses TRBV28 with TRBJ1-2, with TRBD1 matching over 9 bases. Trimming cost V 5 bases and J 5 bases; bases outside gene matches: 15. The CDR3 is made up of 17 amino acids. CDR1 and CDR2 (germline): MDHEN, SYDVKM.

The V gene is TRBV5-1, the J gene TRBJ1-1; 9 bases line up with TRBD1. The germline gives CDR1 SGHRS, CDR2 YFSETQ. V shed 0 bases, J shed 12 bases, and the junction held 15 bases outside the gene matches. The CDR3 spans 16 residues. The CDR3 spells CASSLGGDRRGTGTFF. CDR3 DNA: TGCGCCAGCAGCTTGGGGGGCGACAGAAGAGGGACAGGGACTTTCTTT.

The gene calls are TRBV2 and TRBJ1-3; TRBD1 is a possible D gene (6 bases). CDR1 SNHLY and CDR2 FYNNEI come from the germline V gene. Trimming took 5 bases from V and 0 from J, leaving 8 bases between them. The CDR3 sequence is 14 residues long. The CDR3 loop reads CASSPTGSGNTIYF. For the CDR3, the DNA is TGTGCCAGCAGTCCGACAGGCTCTGGAAACACCATATATTTT.